One and the same sample provided the 8 T cell receptor beta chains below, sequenced in a study of OX40 agonist ivuxolimab in advanced cancers. Clones were sequenced by immunoSEQ multiplex PCR, and TCRdb holds only the in-frame ones, with some missing. The data contain over 85,000 clones, 90% to 95% of them seen just once; the ten biggest clones take up 0.2% to 0.3%. Sequenced here: CD4+ or CD8+ T cells sorted from blood, sampled in a trial of the OX40 agonist ivuxolimab. Receptors were obtained from an adult with an advanced solid tumor such as melanoma, head and neck, liver or kidney cancer.

The genes are TRBV30 and TRBJ1-5; D remains unclear. Trimming took 1 base from V and 0 from J, leaving 10 bases between them. Germline CDR1 GTSNPN, CDR2 SVGIG (reference sequence). The CDR3 runs to 15 residues. The CDR3 loop reads CAWSGGTYSNQPQHF. For the CDR3, the DNA is TGTGCCTGGAGTGGAGGAACCTATAGCAATCAGCCCCAGCATTTT. Full variable domain (remainder filled in from reference TRBV30 and TRBJ1-5): SQTIHQWPATLVQPVGSPLSLECTVEGTSNPNLYWYRQAAGRGLQLLFYSVGIGQISSEVPQNLSASRPQDRQFILSSKKLLLSDSGFYLCAWSGGTYSNQPQHFGDGTRLSIL.

The genes are TRBV11-2 and TRBJ2-3; D gene ambiguous. Germline loops: CDR1 SGHAT, CDR2 FQNNGV. This CDR3 spans 13 amino acids. Deletions cut 2 bases from V and 6 bases from J, with 9 bases between. The CDR3 nucleotides are TGTGCCAGCAGCTTAAGGATACGGGATACGCAGTATTTT. Translated: CASSLRIRDTQYF.

This clone was detected only once. The gene calls are TRBV28 and TRBJ1-1; perhaps TRBD1 as D (6 bases). The CDR3 totals 13 residues. V lost 7 bases, J lost 5 bases, and 14 bases lay in between. Per the germline V gene, CDR1 is MDHEN and CDR2 is SYDVKM. In nucleotides, the CDR3 is TGTGCCAGCACATCACAGGGAGAGACTGAAGCTTTCTTT. It specifies CASTSQGETEAFF.

The chain is built from TRBV2 and TRBJ1-5, with D possibly TRBD1 on 5 matching bases. Trimming cost V 8 bases and J 4 bases, with 15 bases left between them. This CDR3 contains 14 residues. Germline V gene sequence: CDR1 SNHLY, CDR2 FYNNEI. The CDR3 is CASGLYRFNQPQHF. CDR3 in DNA: TGTGCCAGCGGCCTCTACAGGTTTAATCAGCCCCAGCATTTT.

The V call is TRBV29-1, the J call TRBJ1-5; D might be TRBD1 (5 bases). Per the germline V gene, CDR1 is SQVTM and CDR2 is ANQGSEA. This CDR3 region has 14 residues. Trimming stripped 0 bases from V and 2 bases from J, with 8 bases between. The CDR3: CSVEERRGNQPQHF. For the CDR3, the DNA is TGCAGCGTTGAAGAACGCAGGGGCAATCAGCCCCAGCATTTT.

The V gene is TRBV18, the J gene TRBJ1-4, with a possible D match to TRBD1 (6 bases). V gave up 2 bases and J gave up 4 bases, with 8 bases separating them. This CDR3 has 14 amino acids. The germline V gene encodes CDR1 KGHSH and CDR2 LQKENI. CDR3 nucleotide sequence: TGTGCCAGCTCACCAGACAGGCGTAATGAAAAACTGTTTTTT. Its translation is CASSPDRRNEKLFF.

This clone was detected only once. The rearrangement uses TRBV30 and TRBJ1-2; perhaps TRBD1 as D (5 bases). The germline V and J ends were trimmed by 3 bases and 8 bases, with 7 bases remaining between them. Germline CDR1 GTSNPN, CDR2 SVGIG (reference sequence). The CDR3 is made up of 10 amino acids. DNA for the CDR3: TGTGCCTGGAGGCGGGGGGGCTACACCTTC. The encoded protein is CAWRRGGYTF.

This rearrangement joins TRBV2 to TRBJ2-3; D is unclear. Germline CDR1 is SNHLY and CDR2 is FYNNEI. V dropped 4 bases and J dropped 7 bases, with 6 bases sitting between them. This CDR3 comprises 11 residues. The CDR3 DNA reads TGTGCCAGCAGTGGTCCTCATACGCAGTATTTT. This sequence encodes CASSGPHTQYF.